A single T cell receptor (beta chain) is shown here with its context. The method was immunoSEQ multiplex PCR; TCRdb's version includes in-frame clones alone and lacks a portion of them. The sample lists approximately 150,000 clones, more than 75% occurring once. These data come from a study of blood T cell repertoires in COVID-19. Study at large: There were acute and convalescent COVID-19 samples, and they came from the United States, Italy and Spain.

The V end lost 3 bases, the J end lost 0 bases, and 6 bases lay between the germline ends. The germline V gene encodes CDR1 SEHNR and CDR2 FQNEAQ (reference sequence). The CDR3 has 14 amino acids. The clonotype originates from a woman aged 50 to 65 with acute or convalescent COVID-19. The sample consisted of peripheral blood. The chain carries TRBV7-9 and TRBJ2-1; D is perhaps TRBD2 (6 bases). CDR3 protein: CASSLTSSYNEQFF. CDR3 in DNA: TGTGCCAGCAGCTTGACTAGCTCCTACAATGAGCAGTTCTTC. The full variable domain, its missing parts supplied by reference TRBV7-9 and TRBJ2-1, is DTGVSQNPRHKITKRGQNVTFRCDPISEHNRLYWYRQTLGQGPEFLTYFQNEAQLEKSRLLSDRFSAERPKGSFSTLEIQRTEQGDSAMYLCASSLTSSYNEQFFGPGTRLTVL.